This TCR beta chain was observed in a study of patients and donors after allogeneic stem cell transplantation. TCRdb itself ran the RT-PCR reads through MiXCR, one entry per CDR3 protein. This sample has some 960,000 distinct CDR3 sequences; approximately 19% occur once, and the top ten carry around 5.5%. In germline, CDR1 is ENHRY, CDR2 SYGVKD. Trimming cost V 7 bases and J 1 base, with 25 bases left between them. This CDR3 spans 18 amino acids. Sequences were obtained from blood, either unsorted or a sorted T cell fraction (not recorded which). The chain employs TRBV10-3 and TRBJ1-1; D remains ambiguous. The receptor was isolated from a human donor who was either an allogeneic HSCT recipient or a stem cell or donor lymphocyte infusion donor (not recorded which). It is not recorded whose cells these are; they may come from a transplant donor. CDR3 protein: CAIILWSGRRPKNTEAFF. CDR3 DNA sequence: TGTGCCATCATTTTATGGTCAGGCAGAAGACCTAAGAACACTGAAGCTTTCTTT.